The T cell receptor beta chain described here comes from a study of blood T cell repertoires in COVID-19. Study as a whole: Acute and convalescent COVID-19 samples came from the United States, Italy and Spain. T cells, B-cell-depleted T cells, or PBMCs provided the cDNA or gDNA that served as material.

The J segment lost 7 bases and the V segment lost 6 bases, leaving 7 bases of the junction unmatched. This CDR3 has 14 amino acids. Looked up from germline, CDR1 is LNHDA and CDR2 is SQIVND (reference sequence). Only in-frame clones appear in the TCRdb table, and some are missing; sequencing was by immunoSEQ multiplex PCR. Among about 86,000 clones listed, 65% to 80% were seen once. Sequencing was carried out using peripheral blood. The V and J genes are TRBV19 and TRBJ2-7, with 12 bases aligning to TRBD1. This clonotype originated in a man between 65 and 85 years old with acute or convalescent COVID-19. The CDR3 region has the DNA TGTGCCAGTAGACCCCGGGACAGGGGGCTTGAGCAGTACTTC. As protein: CASRPRDRGLEQYF. Supplemented by reference TRBV19 and TRBJ2-7, the full variable domain reads DGGITQSPKYLFRKEGQNVTLSCEQNLNHDAMYWYRQDPGQGLRLIYYSQIVNDFQKGDIAEGYSVSREKKESFPLTVTSAQKNPTAFYLCASRPRDRGLEQYFGPGTRLTVT.